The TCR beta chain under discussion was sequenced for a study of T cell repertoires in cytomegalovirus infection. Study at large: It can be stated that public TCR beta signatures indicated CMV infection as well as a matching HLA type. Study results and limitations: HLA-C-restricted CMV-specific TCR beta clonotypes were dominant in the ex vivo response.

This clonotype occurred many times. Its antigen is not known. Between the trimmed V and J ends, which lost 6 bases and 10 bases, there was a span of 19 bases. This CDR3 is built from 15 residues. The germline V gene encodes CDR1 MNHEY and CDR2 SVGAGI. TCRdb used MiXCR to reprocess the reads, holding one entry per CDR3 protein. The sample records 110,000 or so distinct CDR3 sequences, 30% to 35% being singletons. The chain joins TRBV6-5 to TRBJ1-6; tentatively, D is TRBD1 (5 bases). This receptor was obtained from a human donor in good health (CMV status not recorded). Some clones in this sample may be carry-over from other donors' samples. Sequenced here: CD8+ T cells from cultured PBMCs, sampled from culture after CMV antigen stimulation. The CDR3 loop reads CASSRSGQGDSPLHF. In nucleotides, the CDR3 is TGTGCCAGCAGCCGCTCGGGGCAGGGAGACTCACCCCTCCACTTT.